This T cell receptor (beta chain) was captured by sequencing in a study of blood T cell repertoires in COVID-19. Study in general: Samples came from the United States, Italy and Spain, spanning acute and convalescent COVID-19. The analysed material was cDNA or gDNA that came from T cells, B-cell-depleted T cells, or PBMCs.

Original processing methods: It was from reference gene primer amplification that nucleated cell counts were estimated. Produced via immunoSEQ multiplex PCR; TCRdb's table is partial and in-frame only. That table gives V, J and clone size, and the DNA gave D and trimming. The repertoire has more than 300,000 clones, approximately 90% of them found once; the top ten carry more than 0.95%. CDR3 length: 13 amino acids. Trimming removed 6 bases from V and 0 bases from J, with 9 bases in between. Looked up from germline, CDR1 is MNHEY and CDR2 is SVGAGI. Source material: PBMCs or T cells enriched from blood (not recorded which). The sequence was obtained from a woman aged 18-29 years who had recovered from COVID-19. The rearrangement joins TRBV6-5 to TRBJ2-7; a weak D match, TRBD2 (5 bases). CDR3 amino acids: CASSGRGSYEQYF. DNA for the CDR3: TGTGCCAGCAGCGGACGGGGCTCCTACGAGCAGTACTTC.